This T cell receptor (beta chain) appears in the sequencing data of a study of a mutant IDH1 vaccine in newly diagnosed glioma. Study-level background: Among treated patients, roughly 60% were male and around 40% female, and mean age was approximately 43 years.

As for this clone: What it binds is not known.

V lost 5 bases to trimming and J lost 6 bases, with 23 bases between them. This CDR3 comprises 16 residues. Germline assignment: CDR1 SEHNR and CDR2 FQNEAQ (reference sequence). Time point described: week 47, end of study. One vaccine dose held 300 ug of mutant IDH1 20-mer peptide and came with topical imiquimod. This table comes from immunoSEQ multiplex PCR, and its TCRdb copy is limited to in-frame clones, with some not included. The data hold almost 95,000 clones, with around 92% observed a single time. The sequence came from a woman aged 45 to 65 with glioma. The chain recombines TRBV7-9 with TRBJ2-7; D assignment may be TRBD1 or TRBD2 (6 bases each). Sequenced here: PBMCs, sampled from a glioma patient whose treatment included an IDH1 peptide vaccine. CDR3: CASSLPLGGRKGEQYF. As DNA, the CDR3 is TGTGCCAGCAGCCTGCCGTTGGGGGGCAGGAAGGGCGAGCAGTACTTC.